The 5 T cell receptor beta chains in this list originate from one sample, sequenced in a study of long-term antiretroviral therapy in people with HIV. Run at survey level, the immunoSEQ assay was version v3.0. Data came from immunoSEQ multiplex PCR; TCRdb stores just in-frame clones and leaves some out. The sample has 18,000 or so clones, around 91% seen once. The sample was unsorted PBMCs, taken 4.2 years after starting antiretroviral therapy. The receptors shown here come from a man aged 50 to 59 with HIV.

V gene TRBV7-6 combines with J gene TRBJ1-1; no firm D call. This CDR3 is built from 15 residues. From germline, CDR1 is SGHVS and CDR2 FNYEAQ. V lost 1 base and J lost 5, with 14 bases in between. The CDR3 reads CASSLGSGMVTEAFF. CDR3 nucleotides: TGTGCCAGCAGCTTAGGCTCGGGAATGGTTACTGAAGCTTTCTTT.

This chain connects TRBV6-1 to TRBJ2-7; a weak D match, TRBD1 (6 bases). Per germline, CDR1 MNHNS and CDR2 SASEGT. CDR3 length: 13 residues. Trimming pared 3 bases from V and 5 bases from J, leaving 11 bases between. Here the CDR3 DNA reads TGTGCCAGCAGTGAGGCAGGGGCGGACGAGCAGTACTTC. Translation gives CASSEAGADEQYF.

V usage is TRBV5-1 and J usage is TRBJ1-1; possibly TRBD1 for D (5 bases). Germline CDR1 reads SGHRS; CDR2 reads YFSETQ. The CDR3 is 12 residues long. V was cut by 1 base and J by 10 bases, with 11 bases left in between. The CDR3 DNA is TGCGCCAGCAGCTTGACGGGGCTAGGAGCTTTCTTT. As protein: CASSLTGLGAFF.

The chain links TRBV30 to TRBJ1-6; D gene uncertain. This CDR3 has 12 residues. Germline V gene lookup returns CDR1 GTSNPN and CDR2 SVGIG (reference sequence). V was pared by 1 base and J by 10 bases, with 8 bases between. The CDR3 is CAWSDGGSPLHF. The CDR3 DNA reads TGTGCCTGGAGTGACGGCGGATCACCCCTCCACTTT.

The chain carries TRBV28 and TRBJ1-3; the D is unclear. Germline V gives CDR1 MDHEN, CDR2 SYDVKM. The CDR3 sequence is 15 residues long. V was clipped by 1 base and J by 8 bases, with 15 bases between them. The CDR3 protein is CASSLSGRSRDTIYF. DNA for the CDR3: TGTGCCAGCAGTTTATCTGGCCGGTCTAGGGACACCATATATTTT.